This T cell receptor beta chain was identified in a study of long-term antiretroviral therapy in people with HIV. V was cut by 7 bases and J by 6 bases, with 16 bases left in between. Germline CDR1 SEHNR, CDR2 FQNEAQ (reference sequence). The CDR3 runs to 14 residues. Investigators performed immunoSEQ version v3.0 at survey level. Clones were read by immunoSEQ multiplex PCR, and TCRdb kept only the in-frame ones, dropping some. The table records about 20,000 clones, over 75% of them present only once. This material consisted of unsorted PBMCs, taken 4.4 years before starting antiretroviral therapy. This chain uses TRBV7-9 with TRBJ1-5; unclear D gene. This clonotype originated in a woman aged 25-40 years with HIV. The DNA of the CDR3 is TGTGCCAGCATTCCAAAGATAGACGCTCAGCCCCAGCATTTT. Its protein is CASIPKIDAQPQHF.